A selection of T cell receptor beta chains follows, all from one sample in a study of vaccination and CD4 T cells after COVID-19. Antigen specificity for these receptors is unknown. MiXCR, run by TCRdb on the PCR reads, gives a single entry per CDR3 protein. The table records around 6,100 distinct CDR3 sequences, less than 45% of them present only once. Sequenced sample: CD4+ T cells from blood, cultured in vitro. These receptors all stem from a human donor in good health. Each CDR3 is given with its conserved first and last residue. Clone sizes are given selectively: once, few, many, or a class where the clone is expanded.

TRBV20-1 - CSAREQGLHQPQHF
TRBV6-1 - CASSPGTETEAFF
TRBV7-6 - CASSLRRGINQPQHF
TRBV6-1 few CASSGDRVNQPQHF
TRBV6-5 - CASSSTYSGTVYGYTF
TRBV5-1 - CASSDSLGEAWTGANVLTF
TRBV27 medium-sized CASSPNRGRGNQPQHF
TRBV20-1 - CSARSRGSYNEQFF
TRBV6-1 few CASTRADIAYGYTF
TRBV6-1 - CASRFSTLLGSYNSPLHF
TRBV12-5 - CASGPSNEQFF
TRBV20-1 - CSARDRNWGGGNQPQHF
TRBV6-5 - CASSYRGGGPFSPLHF
TRBV5-6 - CASGLSSAGNNQPQHF
TRBV20-1 few CSAEVTDTQYF
TRBV19 few CASSIVRGYGYTF
TRBV6-5 few CASSSLQGFGNQPQHF
TRBV15 - CATSRDGGTGPF
TRBV6-1 - CASSEGGVRQPQHF
TRBV6-1 - CASKDRGYEQYF
TRBV6-1 few CASSRGVGNQPQHF
TRBV7-9 few CASSPLTGANTEAFF
TRBV5-1 - CASSLLGTGDGTEAFF
TRBV6-4 - CASSDSSSGANVLTF
TRBV2 - CAAGRGADYGYTF
TRBV27 large CASSFFDRNTEAFF
TRBV6-1 - CASDRRNSNQPQHF
TRBV20-1 few CSARGQIGETQYF
TRBV18 - CASSPLAGGPDGEQFF
TRBV6-2/TRBV6-3 few CASSYSNRGHGYTF
TRBV6-1 - CASSNPGDQPQHF
TRBV12-3/TRBV12-4 - CASASTGTGTQYF
TRBV20-1 - CSARTGEPGELFF
TRBV27 - CASSLLSVGTRGYTF
TRBV20-1 - CSAIRGASTDTQYF
TRBV6-5 - CASSYSASGVSYEQYF
TRBV12-3/TRBV12-4 few CASSLNRGDYGYTF
TRBV30 - CAWSVGAGGPTGELFF
TRBV6-5 few CASSYTLQGAYGYTF
TRBV15 few CATSSPQGVRGYTDTQYF
TRBV10-2 - CASTGYVSNQPQHF
TRBV19 - CASSIGAKYGYTF
TRBV10-1 few CASSESPKETQYF
TRBV28 few CASSLLAFFYGYTF
TRBV10-3 - CAITQGRAVDGYTF
TRBV12-3/TRBV12-4 few CASSRGDFQPQHF
TRBV7-3 - CASSPDYTETQYF
TRBV2 - CASSVDSGELFF
TRBV7-3 few CASSFILAGGSSGANVLTF
TRBV20-1 - CSAPLAGSHTQYF
TRBV7-9 - CASSLGAGTLGELFF
TRBV20-1 - CSARDPGGNTGELFF
TRBV20-1 medium-sized CSAKPKAGGAGELFF
TRBV24-1 few CATSDSRDRYTF
TRBV5-1 - CASSVDSSYNEQFF
TRBV6-5 - CASSFKGKQPQHF
TRBV10-2 few CASSTRPDTTEAFF
TRBV20-1 - CSARDLASAGNEQFF
TRBV6-1 few CASSSPWENYGYTF